This T cell receptor beta chain was captured by sequencing in a study of preoperative IRX-2 immunotherapy in early breast cancer. Profiled with immunoSEQ multiplex PCR; TCRdb holds only in-frame clones, not every one. The sample contains 3,000 to 4,000 clones, about two thirds of which appear only once. CDR1 is LNHDA, CDR2 SQIVND, per germline (reference sequence). This CDR3 contains 15 residues. V was pared by 5 bases and J by 4 bases, with 7 bases of the junction left unmatched. Indicated treatment: preoperative locoregional IRX-2 cytokine immunotherapy. The sample in question was tumor tissue, obtained after IRX-2 immunotherapy. The genes are TRBV19 and TRBJ1-3, with TRBD1 identical over 8 bases. The clonotype originates from a human donor with breast cancer. CDR3 in amino acids: CASSLLDREGNTIYF. CDR3 nucleotide sequence: TGTGCCAGTAGTCTATTGGACAGGGAAGGAAACACCATATATTTT.